These T cell receptor beta chains were read from a single sample in a study of T cell responses to AZD1222 COVID-19 vaccine. TCRdb's table, derived via immunoSEQ multiplex PCR, lists solely in-frame clones and lacks some. Among some 140,000 clones listed, about 91% were seen once. This specimen was peripheral blood, taken on day 0 of AZD1222 vaccination. All receptors come from an adult in good health. The CDR3 runs from the conserved cysteine through the conserved F or W. D genes are given only for firm matches. The size of a clone is reported for some rows only, either as once, few or many, or as a class for expanded clones.

cdr3_aa: CASSLGIGYTF; cdr3_nt: TGTGCCAGCAGCTTGGGGATTGGCTACACCTTC; cdr3_length: 11; v_call: TRBV7-9; j_call: TRBJ1-2; clone_size: -; d_call: -
cdr3_aa: CASSLVLGGQGWEIAYNEQFF; cdr3_nt: TGTGCCAGCAGCTTAGTTTTGGGGGGACAGGGGTGGGAGATAGCCTACAATGAGCAGTTCTTC; cdr3_length: 21; v_call: TRBV7-6; j_call: TRBJ2-1; clone_size: -; d_call: TRBD1
cdr3_aa: CASSLGKTVEAFF; cdr3_nt: TGTGCCAGCAGTTTAGGAAAAACGGTTGAAGCTTTCTTT; cdr3_length: 13; v_call: TRBV28; j_call: TRBJ1-1; clone_size: -; d_call: -
cdr3_aa: CASSIRGVTEAFF; cdr3_nt: TGTGCCAGTAGTATTAGAGGGGTCACTGAAGCTTTCTTT; cdr3_length: 13; v_call: TRBV19; j_call: TRBJ1-1; clone_size: few; d_call: -
cdr3_aa: CAWIGGIHYGYTF; cdr3_nt: TGTGCCTGGATTGGGGGAATTCACTATGGCTACACCTTC; cdr3_length: 13; v_call: TRBV30; j_call: TRBJ1-2; clone_size: -; d_call: -
cdr3_aa: CASSPGHLRDGYTF; cdr3_nt: TGTGCCAGCAGCCCGGGACACCTAAGGGATGGCTACACCTTC; cdr3_length: 14; v_call: TRBV11-3; j_call: TRBJ1-2; clone_size: -; d_call: -
cdr3_aa: CASTILNYNSPLHF; cdr3_nt: TGTGCCAGCACCATACTGAATTATAATTCACCCCTCCACTTT; cdr3_length: 14; v_call: TRBV2; j_call: TRBJ1-6; clone_size: -; d_call: -
cdr3_aa: CASSQGQTEAFF; cdr3_nt: TGTGCCAGCAGCCAGGGGCAGACTGAAGCTTTCTTT; cdr3_length: 12; v_call: TRBV3-1/TRBV3-2; j_call: TRBJ1-1; clone_size: once; d_call: -
cdr3_aa: CASSRQAGGQPQHF; cdr3_nt: TGTGCCAGCAGCCGGCAGGCAGGAGGTCAGCCCCAGCATTTT; cdr3_length: 14; v_call: TRBV11-2; j_call: TRBJ1-5; clone_size: -; d_call: -
cdr3_aa: CASGPGQSTDTQYF; cdr3_nt: TGTGCCAGCGGCCCCGGACAGAGCACAGATACGCAGTATTTT; cdr3_length: 14; v_call: TRBV9; j_call: TRBJ2-3; clone_size: -; d_call: -
cdr3_aa: CASSQGALAWEQYF; cdr3_nt: TGCGCCAGCAGCCAAGGAGCTCTAGCGTGGGAGCAGTACTTC; cdr3_length: 14; v_call: TRBV4-1; j_call: TRBJ2-7; clone_size: -; d_call: -
cdr3_aa: CASSPRGGIGLGPVGGGYTF; cdr3_nt: TGTGCCAGCAGCCCCCGAGGGGGGATTGGCTTGGGCCCCGTCGGCGGAGGCTACACCTTC; cdr3_length: 20; v_call: TRBV9; j_call: TRBJ1-2; clone_size: -; d_call: -
cdr3_aa: CASSLYVSGSDTQYF; cdr3_nt: TGCGCCAGCAGCTTGTACGTTAGCGGATCAGATACGCAGTATTTT; cdr3_length: 15; v_call: TRBV5-1; j_call: TRBJ2-3; clone_size: -; d_call: -
cdr3_aa: CASREAMRQPQHF; cdr3_nt: TGTGCCAGCAGGGAAGCGATGAGGCAGCCCCAGCATTTT; cdr3_length: 13; v_call: TRBV28; j_call: TRBJ1-5; clone_size: -; d_call: -
cdr3_aa: CASAGLAVTDTQYF; cdr3_nt: TGTGCCAGCGCTGGACTAGCCGTCACAGATACGCAGTATTTT; cdr3_length: 14; v_call: TRBV2; j_call: TRBJ2-3; clone_size: -; d_call: TRBD2
cdr3_aa: CASSLSGGYSNQPQHF; cdr3_nt: TGTGCCAGCAGCCTATCAGGGGGTTATAGCAATCAGCCCCAGCATTTT; cdr3_length: 16; v_call: TRBV5-5; j_call: TRBJ1-5; clone_size: -; d_call: TRBD1
cdr3_aa: CASSTTGGGFSYEQYF; cdr3_nt: TGTGCCAGTAGTACAACAGGGGGCGGTTTTTCGTACGAGCAGTACTTC; cdr3_length: 16; v_call: TRBV19; j_call: TRBJ2-7; clone_size: -; d_call: TRBD1
cdr3_aa: CASSQLAVVNEQFF; cdr3_nt: TGCGCCAGCAGCCAACTAGCAGTGGTCAATGAGCAGTTCTTC; cdr3_length: 14; v_call: TRBV4-1; j_call: TRBJ2-1; clone_size: -; d_call: -
cdr3_aa: CASSSFGGRYSPLHF; cdr3_nt: TGTGCCAGCAGCTCGTTCGGGGGACGGTATTCACCCCTCCACTTT; cdr3_length: 15; v_call: TRBV5-4; j_call: TRBJ1-6; clone_size: -; d_call: -
cdr3_aa: CASSLSGAGAYEQYF; cdr3_nt: TGTGCCAGCAGCTTAAGTGGGGCTGGAGCCTACGAGCAGTACTTC; cdr3_length: 15; v_call: TRBV7-6; j_call: TRBJ2-7; clone_size: -; d_call: -
cdr3_aa: CASSLVGQGTSGNTIYF; cdr3_nt: TGTGCCAGCAGCTTGGTTGGACAGGGGACCTCTGGAAACACCATATATTTT; cdr3_length: 17; v_call: TRBV5-6; j_call: TRBJ1-3; clone_size: -; d_call: TRBD1
cdr3_aa: CASSPISGANVLTF; cdr3_nt: TGTGCCAGCTCACCGATCTCTGGGGCCAACGTCCTGACTTTC; cdr3_length: 14; v_call: TRBV18; j_call: TRBJ2-6; clone_size: -; d_call: -
cdr3_aa: CASSQGSGGNQPQHF; cdr3_nt: TGTGCCAGCAGCCAAGGCAGCGGGGGCAATCAGCCCCAGCATTTT; cdr3_length: 15; v_call: TRBV3-1/TRBV3-2; j_call: TRBJ1-5; clone_size: -; d_call: -
cdr3_aa: CASSLVGGGTTEAFF; cdr3_nt: TGTGCCAGCAGCTTAGTAGGAGGGGGGACCACTGAAGCTTTCTTT; cdr3_length: 15; v_call: TRBV7-8; j_call: TRBJ1-1; clone_size: -; d_call: -
cdr3_aa: CASSLVGTGAYTEAFF; cdr3_nt: TGTGCCAGCAGCTTAGTTGGTACAGGGGCGTACACTGAAGCTTTCTTT; cdr3_length: 16; v_call: TRBV11-1; j_call: TRBJ1-1; clone_size: -; d_call: TRBD1
cdr3_aa: CASSLVPPEDTGELFF; cdr3_nt: TGTGCCAGCAGCTTAGTCCCCCCGGAGGACACCGGGGAGCTGTTTTTT; cdr3_length: 16; v_call: TRBV11-3; j_call: TRBJ2-2; clone_size: -; d_call: -
cdr3_aa: CACTRAGMNTEAFF; cdr3_nt: TGTGCCTGTACACGTGCGGGCATGAACACTGAAGCTTTCTTT; cdr3_length: 14; v_call: TRBV28; j_call: TRBJ1-1; clone_size: once; d_call: -
cdr3_aa: CASSTRTGGEQPQHF; cdr3_nt: TGTGCCAGTAGTACAAGGACAGGGGGCGAGCAGCCCCAGCATTTT; cdr3_length: 15; v_call: TRBV19; j_call: TRBJ1-5; clone_size: -; d_call: TRBD1
cdr3_aa: CSVAEGQVAYEQYF; cdr3_nt: TGCAGCGTTGCCGAGGGTCAGGTAGCCTACGAGCAGTACTTC; cdr3_length: 14; v_call: TRBV29-1; j_call: TRBJ2-7; clone_size: -; d_call: -
cdr3_aa: CAWSAPSSGNTIYF; cdr3_nt: TGTGCCTGGAGTGCACCGAGCTCTGGAAACACCATATATTTT; cdr3_length: 14; v_call: TRBV30; j_call: TRBJ1-3; clone_size: -; d_call: -
cdr3_aa: CASSERASYNEQFF; cdr3_nt: TGTGCCAGCAGTGAAAGGGCGAGCTACAATGAGCAGTTCTTC; cdr3_length: 14; v_call: TRBV2; j_call: TRBJ2-1; clone_size: -; d_call: -
cdr3_aa: CASSVESDTQYF; cdr3_nt: TGTGCCAGCAGCGTAGAATCAGATACGCAGTATTTT; cdr3_length: 12; v_call: TRBV9; j_call: TRBJ2-3; clone_size: -; d_call: -
cdr3_aa: CASSPGTGVEQYF; cdr3_nt: TGTGCCAGCAGTCCCGGGACAGGGGTCGAGCAGTACTTC; cdr3_length: 13; v_call: TRBV6-5; j_call: TRBJ2-7; clone_size: -; d_call: TRBD1
cdr3_aa: CASSAPGQRKDTQYF; cdr3_nt: TGTGCCAGCAGCGCCCCCGGGCAGCGCAAGGATACGCAGTATTTT; cdr3_length: 15; v_call: TRBV9; j_call: TRBJ2-3; clone_size: -; d_call: -
cdr3_aa: CASSQGLAGGPSTGELFF; cdr3_nt: TGCGCCAGCAGCCAGGGACTAGCGGGGGGGCCGTCCACCGGGGAGCTGTTTTTT; cdr3_length: 18; v_call: TRBV4-3; j_call: TRBJ2-2; clone_size: -; d_call: TRBD2